The TCR beta chain under discussion was sequenced for a study of T cell repertoires in cytomegalovirus infection. This CDR3 has 13 amino acids. The ends were cut back, 6 bases at V and 5 bases at J, with 14 bases in the middle. Germline CDR1 MDHEN, CDR2 SYDVKM. TCRdb processed the reads anew with MiXCR; each CDR3 protein has one entry. The sample carries around 330,000 distinct CDR3 sequences, roughly 17% recorded once. The chain combines TRBV28 with TRBJ2-7, with D unclear. The clonotype was recovered from a human donor in good health (CMV status not recorded). Some clones in this sample may be carry-over from other donors' samples. The specimen sequenced was PBMCs. The CDR3 bases are TGTGCCAGCAGACCCCCCACACCCCACGAGCAGTACTTC. Amino acid sequence: CASRPPTPHEQYF. Together with reference TRBV28 and TRBJ2-7, the CDR3 gives the full variable domain: DVKVTQSSRYLVKRTGEKVFLECVQDMDHENMFWYRQDPGLGLRLIYFSYDVKMKEKGDIPEGYSVSREKKERFSLILESASTNQTSMYLCASRPPTPHEQYFGPGTRLTVT.